This T cell receptor (beta chain) was identified during a study of control samples from healthy donors and cancer patients. With 0 bases clipped from V and 7 bases from J, the junction kept 7 bases outside the gene matches. Germline CDR1 and CDR2: SGHDT and YYEEEE. CDR3 length: 14 residues. Repertoires were generated with immunoSEQ multiplex PCR, while TCRdb's copy carries only in-frame clones and drops some. The sample holds 140,000 to 150,000 clones, around 90% seen once. Sequencing was carried out using blood. This chain uses TRBV5-6 with TRBJ2-7; TRBD2 agrees at 7 bases. The source of this sequence is a man aged 30 to 45 in good health. CDR3 sequence: CASSLGLARWEQYF. The CDR3 nucleotides read TGTGCCAGCAGCTTGGGACTAGCCCGCTGGGAGCAGTACTTC.